Listed below are T cell receptor beta chains from one sample, sequenced in a study of beta chain features in type 1 diabetes. Assay: immunoSEQ multiplex PCR; the TCRdb copy retains only in-frame clones and omits some. Altogether 450,000 to 600,000 clones are present, around 30% being singletons, with the ten largest covering around 0.065%. Sequencing was carried out using naive CD4+ T cells from blood. These receptors originate from a man younger than 35 in good health. The CDR3 runs from the conserved cysteine through the conserved F or W. The D gene is left open where the match is weak. Only part of the rows carry a size: once, few, many, or a class if the clone is expanded.

>few|TRBV6-6|TRBJ1-2|14|TRBD1
CASSQRTGEGGYTF
TGTGCCAGCAGTCAAAGGACAGGGGAGGGTGGCTACACCTTC
>.|TRBV30|TRBJ1-1|12|.
CAWRGPDTEAFF
TGTGCCTGGAGGGGCCCGGACACTGAAGCTTTCTTT
>few|TRBV6-1|TRBJ2-5|11|.
CASSEEETQYF
TGTGCCAGCAGTGAAGAAGAGACCCAGTACTTC
>few|TRBV30|TRBJ2-1|15|.
CAWTLVKGPYNEQFF
TGTGCCTGGACACTAGTTAAAGGCCCCTACAATGAGCAGTTCTTC
>few|TRBV7-8|TRBJ2-5|14|.
CASSLRLDQETQYF
TGTGCCAGCAGCTTGAGGCTGGACCAAGAGACCCAGTACTTC
>once|TRBV9|TRBJ2-3|17|TRBD2
CASSVAKGLAHGDTQYF
TGTGCCAGCAGCGTAGCTAAGGGACTAGCGCATGGAGATACGCAGTATTTT
>few|TRBV7-9|TRBJ2-7|15|TRBD2
CASSIRLANSYEQYF
TGTGCCAGCAGTATTAGACTAGCCAACTCCTACGAGCAGTACTTC
>few|TRBV23-1|TRBJ1-5|18|TRBD1
CASSQAPTGGRSNQPQHF
TGCGCCAGCAGTCAAGCCCCTACAGGGGGCCGGAGCAATCAGCCCCAGCATTTT
>few|TRBV29-1|TRBJ2-5|12|.
CSVEDKVETQYF
TGCAGCGTTGAAGATAAGGTCGAGACCCAGTACTTC
>.|TRBV30|TRBJ1-5|15|TRBD1
CAWSGTGGLNQPQHF
TGTGCCTGGAGTGGGACAGGGGGCCTCAATCAGCCCCAGCATTTT
>few|TRBV30|TRBJ2-2|12|.
CAWSLSTGELFF
TGTGCCTGGAGTCTCAGCACCGGGGAGCTGTTTTTT
>.|TRBV30|TRBJ2-7|13|.
CAWSVAYEGPQYF
TGTGCCTGGAGTGTTGCATACGAGGGCCCGCAGTACTTC
>few|TRBV30|TRBJ2-3|14|.
CAHQTIKSTDTQYF
TGTGCCCACCAAACGATTAAGAGCACAGATACGCAGTATTTT
>few|TRBV9|TRBJ2-1|16|TRBD2
CASSASSGRNYNEQFF
TGTGCCAGCAGCGCTAGTAGCGGGAGGAACTACAATGAGCAGTTCTTC
>few|TRBV15|TRBJ2-7|14|.
CATSRDAGPYEQYF
TGTGCCACCAGCAGAGATGCGGGGCCCTACGAGCAGTACTTC
>.|TRBV11-2|TRBJ2-1|14|.
CASSTMTVGNEQFF
TGTGCCAGCAGCACAATGACAGTGGGGAATGAGCAGTTCTTC
>.|TRBV2|TRBJ1-5|14|.
CASSDRTEGQPQHF
TGTGCCAGCAGTGACAGGACGGAAGGTCAGCCCCAGCATTTT
>.|TRBV4-3|TRBJ1-4|15|TRBD1
CASSQAGQGLKKLFF
TGCGCCAGCAGCCAGGCGGGACAGGGACTGAAAAAACTGTTTTTT
>.|TRBV6-6|TRBJ2-7|13|TRBD1
CASSPGTAYEQYF
TGTGCCAGCAGCCCGGGGACAGCTTACGAGCAGTACTTC
>.|TRBV11-2|TRBJ2-5|16|TRBD1
CASSLGVTGGWETQYF
TGTGCCAGCAGCTTAGGTGTGACAGGGGGCTGGGAGACCCAGTACTTC
>few|TRBV5-1|TRBJ2-7|16|TRBD2
CASSLAGLAESYEQYF
TGCGCCAGCAGCTTGGCGGGACTAGCGGAATCCTACGAGCAGTACTTC
>few|TRBV18|TRBJ2-7|13|.
CASSPRQGYEQYF
TGTGCCAGCTCACCGAGGCAGGGGTACGAGCAGTACTTC
>.|TRBV9|TRBJ2-1|15|TRBD2
CASSVSGGIYNEQFF
TGTGCCAGCAGCGTATCGGGAGGGATCTACAATGAGCAGTTCTTC
>few|TRBV10-3|TRBJ2-1|14|.
CAISVQGIVNEQFF
TGTGCCATCAGTGTTCAGGGGATTGTCAATGAGCAGTTCTTC
>.|TRBV6-5|TRBJ2-7|14|.
CASRESGVPHEQYF
TGTGCCAGCAGGGAGTCGGGAGTCCCCCACGAGCAGTACTTC
>.|TRBV12-5|TRBJ2-3|18|TRBD2
CASGAGLAGGPGTDTQYF
TGTGCTAGTGGTGCCGGACTAGCGGGAGGGCCCGGCACAGATACGCAGTATTTT
>.|TRBV5-6|TRBJ2-3|13|.
CASSLPMEASQYF
TGTGCCAGCAGCCTCCCCATGGAGGCCTCGCAGTATTTT
>few|TRBV29-1|TRBJ2-3|13|TRBD1
CSVEGQEFYTQYF
TGCAGCGTCGAGGGACAGGAGTTTTATACGCAGTATTTT